A single T cell receptor (beta chain) is shown here with its context. Its antigen is still unknown. These data originate in a study of cytomegalovirus exposure and HLA in healthy donors. Overall study results and limits: TCR beta sequences reportedly predicted the HLA-A and HLA-B alleles of most subjects accurately. Upon later analysis, TCR association rates were observed to vary by HLA locus, being highest for DRB1 and lowest for HLA-C. Reports credit the classifier with highly specific, highly sensitive diagnosis of cytomegalovirus status.

A multiplex PCR was run with 60 Vbeta primers and 13 Jbeta primers. Repertoires were generated with immunoSEQ multiplex PCR, while TCRdb's copy carries only in-frame clones and drops some. The table includes about 34,000 clones, roughly 82% detected once. Germline assignment: CDR1 SGHTA and CDR2 FQGNSA. The V end lost 3 bases, the J end lost 2 bases, and 17 bases lay between the germline ends. The CDR3 consists of 17 residues. The chain is built from TRBV7-2 and TRBJ1-5; no reliable D call. The sequenced sample was PBMCs. This clonotype was obtained from a woman aged 18-29 years in good health and CMV-seropositive. CDR3: CASSFGPGGVGNQPQHF. CDR3 coding DNA: TGTGCCAGCAGCTTTGGTCCTGGAGGTGTTGGCAATCAGCCCCAGCATTTT.